This T cell receptor (beta chain) was identified in a study of T cells expressing NK-cell markers. Study at large: Obtained from sorted CD3+CD56+NKG2C+, CD3+CD56+NKG2C- and CD3+CD56-NKG2C+ T cells were the TCR beta repertoires. Findings of the study overall: There remained a lack of clarity about HCMV specificity of expanded NKG2C+ T cell clones. Among several donors, these clonotypes also ranked first in the CD3+CD56-NKG2C+ fraction. The contribution of dominant NKG2C+ clonotypes to CD8+ T cells in roughly six donors was roughly 1.0-7.0%.

Using the 5' RACE reads, TCRdb records one entry per CDR3 protein without DNA. This sample lists about 260,000 distinct CDR3 sequences; its ten largest clones have around 0.4%. Turning to this clonotype: The target antigen is unknown.

The CDR3 sequence is 15 residues long. This sequence was found in a man younger than 35 in good health. This chain connects TRBV12-3 or TRBV12-4 to TRBJ2-5; as DNA is missing, the TRBD1 call by TCRdb cannot be tested. The sample comprised blood T cells: a sorted CD56 or NKG2C T cell subset, CD4+ or CD8+ T cells, or bulk PBMC T cells (not recorded which). The CDR3 region is CASSLRSGGQETQYF.